Below are 25 T cell receptor beta chains sequenced from a single sample in a study of early T cells in non-severe SARS-CoV-2 infection. TCRdb called the 5' RACE reads again in MiXCR, with one record for every CDR3 protein. The sample includes around 29,000 distinct CDR3 sequences, under 6% of them seen just once. Sequenced material: whole blood. The receptor source for this set is an adult who was a healthcare worker with PCR-confirmed SARS-CoV-2 infection or an uninfected control (not recorded which).

This clonotype was detected ten times or more. The CDR3 sequence: CASSSRAGNTIYF. The CDR3 nucleotides are TGTGCCAGCAGCTCGCGGGCTGGAAACACCATATATTTT. V and J are TRBV7-2 and TRBJ1-3; D is unclear. The CDR3 extends over 13 amino acids. Trimming removed 4 bases at V and 2 bases at J, with 6 bases between. In germline, CDR1 is SGHTA, CDR2 FQGNSA.

This clonotype was counted at least ten times. The V and J genes are TRBV29-1 and TRBJ1-2; D ambiguous. Trimming pared 6 bases from V and 8 bases from J, leaving 4 bases between. From germline, CDR1 is SQVTM and CDR2 ANQGSEA. This CDR3 region has 8 residues. CDR3 amino acids: CSVTGYTF. The CDR3 nucleotides are TGCAGCGTGACAGGCTACACCTTC.

This clonotype appeared many times. The chain is built from TRBV29-1 and TRBJ2-1; TRBD2 aligns across 7 bases. There are 18 residues in the CDR3. The germline V gene has CDR1 SQVTM and CDR2 ANQGSEA. J lost 8 bases, V lost 5 bases, and 24 bases had no gene match. CDR3 nucleotides: TGCAGCGTTCGGCTGTTACCGGGTCGCCCTGGCGGGGGACATGAGCAGTTCTTC. It specifies CSVRLLPGRPGGGHEQFF.

This clonotype was recorded a few times. The chain employs TRBV10-3 and TRBJ2-3, with D unresolved. CDR1 is ENHRY and CDR2 is SYGVKD in the germline V gene. The length of the CDR3 is 13 residues. In DNA form, the CDR3 reads TGTGCTTCACTAAATGCTGGGGCAGATACGCAGTATTTT. Protein: CASLNAGADTQYF.

J is TRBJ2-1 and V is TRBV7-6; 9 bases align to TRBD1. This CDR3 has 16 residues. The V gene's germline CDR1 is SGHVS and CDR2 FNYEAQ. V lost 5 bases and J lost 4; bases outside the gene matches: 9. This CDR3 is CASSGIRDRAYNEQFF. CDR3 bases: TGTGCCAGCAGCGGCATCCGGGACAGGGCTTACAATGAGCAGTTCTTC.

The chain couples TRBV11-2 to TRBJ2-3; 8 bases match TRBD1. With 2 bases clipped from V and 1 base from J, the junction kept 5 bases outside the gene matches. Germline V lookup: CDR1 SGHAT, CDR2 FQNNGV. There are 16 residues in the CDR3. CDR3 sequence (DNA): TGTGCCAGCAGCTTAAAGGGGACAGGACGCACAGATACGCAGTATTTT. It translates to CASSLKGTGRTDTQYF. Full variable domain (outside the CDR3, taken from reference TRBV11-2 and TRBJ2-3): EAGVAQSPRYKIIEKRQSVAFWCNPISGHATLYWYQQILGQGPKLLIQFQNNGVVDDSQLPKDRFSAERLKGVDSTLKIQPAKLEDSAVYLCASSLKGTGRTDTQYFGPGTRLTVL.

The chain joins TRBV6-6 to TRBJ2-4, with a possible D match to TRBD2 (6 bases). V lost 2 bases to trimming and J lost 0 bases, with 17 bases between them. There are 18 residues in the CDR3. Germline values: CDR1 MNHNY, CDR2 SVGAGI (reference sequence). The CDR3 DNA follows: TGTGCCAGCAGTTACGCCACCGGGAGCCTTCTAGCCAAAAACATTCAGTACTTC. Translated, it gives CASSYATGSLLAKNIQYF.

This clonotype occurred a few times. This chain uses TRBV6-2 or TRBV6-3 with TRBJ2-2; perhaps TRBD1 as D (5 bases). This CDR3 comprises 14 residues. V lost 8 bases to trimming and J lost 6 bases, with 16 bases between them. Per the germline V gene, CDR1 is MNHEY and CDR2 is SVGEGT. CDR3 sequence (DNA): TGTGCCAGCTTGCTTTCGCAGGGCCCCGGGGAGCTGTTTTTT. Its protein product is CASLLSQGPGELFF.

The rearrangement joins TRBV7-9 to TRBJ2-7; D possibly corresponds to TRBD2 (5 bases). Between the trimmed V and J ends, which lost 1 base and 4 bases, there was a span of 8 bases. CDR1 SEHNR and CDR2 FQNEAQ come from the germline V gene (reference sequence). The CDR3 is made up of 13 amino acids. The CDR3 region has the DNA TGTGCCAGCAGCTTAGTAGGCGGGTACGAGCAGTACTTC. Encoded protein: CASSLVGGYEQYF.

This rearrangement joins TRBV19 to TRBJ2-4; D is unresolved. Germline V gene sequence: CDR1 LNHDA, CDR2 SQIVND (reference sequence). The CDR3 totals 13 residues. Trimming left V 3 bases short and J 9 bases short, with 12 bases between. Here the CDR3 reads CASSMVGEAIQYF. CDR3 coding DNA: TGTGCCAGTAGTATGGTGGGTGAGGCCATTCAGTACTTC.

The sample holds a few counts of this clonotype. V and J are TRBV6-6 and TRBJ2-1; D perhaps matches TRBD2 (5 bases). Germline V lookup: CDR1 MNHNY, CDR2 SVGAGI (reference sequence). V lost 7 bases, J lost 4 bases, and 17 bases lay in between. CDR3 length: 15 amino acids. The CDR3 DNA reads as TGTGCCAGCATCGAGCGACCGGGGAAATACAATGAGCAGTTCTTC. Translating it yields CASIERPGKYNEQFF.

CDR3 nucleotide sequence: TGTGCCAGCAGCGTAGAGGGGGACGGGAATCAGTACTTC. Translated: CASSVEGDGNQYF. The chain couples TRBV9 to TRBJ2-7, with a weak D call TRBD1 (6 bases). The CDR3 runs to 13 residues. Germline V gives CDR1 SGDLS, CDR2 YYNGEE. V was pared by 0 bases and J by 10 bases, with 14 bases between.

At least ten counts were recorded for this clonotype. The rearrangement uses TRBV7-8 and TRBJ2-7; 7 bases line up with TRBD2. V trimming: 2 bases; J trimming: 0 bases; junction bases outside the gene matches: 4. Germline CDR1 reads SGHVS; CDR2 reads FQNEAQ. CDR3 size: 15 residues. The CDR3 loop reads CASSLLSGVSYEQYF. CDR3 nucleotides: TGTGCCAGCAGCTTACTCAGCGGGGTCTCCTACGAGCAGTACTTC. The full variable domain, with the rest looked up from reference TRBV7-8 and TRBJ2-7, is GAGVSQSPRYKVAKRGQDVALRCDPISGHVSLFWYQQALGQGPEFLTYFQNEAQLDKSGLPSDRFFAERPEGSVSTLKIQRTQQEDSAVYLCASSLLSGVSYEQYFGPGTRLTVT.

The V and J genes are TRBV29-1 and TRBJ2-7; 7 nucleotides agree with TRBD1. The CDR3 totals 14 residues. From germline, CDR1 is SQVTM and CDR2 ANQGSEA. After removal of 4 bases from V and 2 bases from J, the junction contained 8 bases not matched to a gene. CDR3 loop: CSVVVDRLTYEQYF. Written as DNA, the CDR3 is TGCAGCGTTGTGGTGGACAGGTTAACCTACGAGCAGTACTTC.

At least ten counts were recorded for this clonotype. The chain recombines TRBV7-2 with TRBJ2-3; D perhaps matches TRBD2 (6 bases). The V gene lost 3 bases and the J gene lost 6 bases, with 16 bases spanning the gap. The CDR3 contains 15 residues. Germline CDR1 SGHTA, CDR2 FQGNSA. Written as DNA, the CDR3 is TGTGCCAGCAGCTTTGCGAGCGGGCCAGGGGATACGCAGTATTTT. Its protein is CASSFASGPGDTQYF.

This clonotype was detected ten times or more. The chain uses TRBV28 and TRBJ1-2; D is possibly TRBD1 (5 bases). Trimming pared 5 bases from V and 9 bases from J, leaving 16 bases between. CDR3 length: 13 amino acids. The germline V gene encodes CDR1 MDHEN and CDR2 SYDVKM. In DNA form, the CDR3 reads TGTGCCAGCAGTAGTTATGGGGGAGTGAGCTACACCTTC. This sequence encodes CASSSYGGVSYTF.

This clonotype was observed at least ten times. The chain has TRBV10-2 and TRBJ1-4, with a weak D call TRBD1 (6 bases). From germline, CDR1 is WSHSY and CDR2 SAAADI. V dropped 3 bases and J dropped 7 bases, with 12 bases sitting between them. The CDR3 runs 14 residues. The CDR3 here is CASSDGGLGEKLFF. For the CDR3, the DNA is TGCGCCAGCAGTGACGGGGGGCTAGGTGAAAAACTGTTTTTT.

This clonotype was seen ten or more times. This chain connects TRBV28 to TRBJ2-2; D may match TRBD1 or TRBD2 (6 bases each). CDR1 is MDHEN and CDR2 is SYDVKM in the germline V gene. The CDR3 is 19 residues long. Between the trimmed V and J ends, which lost 4 bases and 3 bases, there was a span of 24 bases. The CDR3 spells CASSSGLARGPDDTGELFF. In DNA, the CDR3 is TGTGCCAGCAGTTCGGGCCTGGCTCGGGGGCCCGATGACACCGGGGAGCTGTTTTTT. Together with reference TRBV28 and TRBJ2-2, the CDR3 gives the full variable domain: DVKVTQSSRYLVKRTGEKVFLECVQDMDHENMFWYRQDPGLGLRLIYFSYDVKMKEKGDIPEGYSVSREKKERFSLILESASTNQTSMYLCASSSGLARGPDDTGELFFGEGSRLTVL.

This clonotype was counted ten times or more. CDR3 sequence: CASSHRDGSYEQYF. CDR3 coding DNA: TGTGCCAGCTCACACCGGGACGGATCCTACGAGCAGTACTTC. The chain has TRBV18 and TRBJ2-7; D is perhaps TRBD1 or TRBD2 (5 bases each). Germline V gives CDR1 KGHSH, CDR2 LQKENI. This CDR3 has 14 residues. Trimming left V 4 bases short and J 1 base short, with 11 bases between. The full variable domain, in which reference TRBV18 and TRBJ2-7 provide the parts outside the CDR3, is NAGVMQNPRHLVRRRGQEARLRCSPMKGHSHVYWYRQLPEEGLKFMVYLQKENIIDESGMPKERFSAEFPKEGPSILRIQQVVRGDSAAYFCASSHRDGSYEQYFGPGTRLTVT.

The chain carries TRBV20-1 and TRBJ2-7; 10 bases map to TRBD1. Germline V gene sequence: CDR1 DFQATT, CDR2 SNEGSKA (reference sequence). Trimming took 5 bases from V and 4 from J; bases not matched to a gene: 14. This CDR3 is 16 amino acids long. The CDR3 region has the DNA TGCAGTGCTGGGGGTCCCGGGACAGGGGTATTGTACGAGCAGTACTTC. This translates into CSAGGPGTGVLYEQYF.

This clonotype was observed at least ten times. This chain uses TRBV20-1 with TRBJ2-7, with TRBD1 matching 7 bases. Per germline, CDR1 DFQATT and CDR2 SNEGSKA (reference sequence). The length of the CDR3 is 12 residues. J lost 4 bases, V lost 2 bases, and 2 bases had no gene match. The CDR3 region has the DNA TGCAGTGCTAGACCGGGACAGTACGAGCAGTACTTC. It yields the protein CSARPGQYEQYF.

This clonotype was observed many times. The rearrangement joins TRBV6-5 to TRBJ1-1; D is ambiguous. The CDR3 extends over 13 amino acids. Trimming took off 6 bases at V and 4 bases at J, with 12 bases between the two ends. Germline V gene lookup returns CDR1 MNHEY and CDR2 SVGAGI. Here the CDR3 reads CASRKGSVTEAFF. The CDR3 region has the DNA TGTGCCAGCAGAAAAGGGTCGGTCACTGAAGCTTTCTTT.

This clonotype has at least ten counts. This chain links TRBV7-9 with TRBJ1-1; D not resolved. The CDR3 has 13 residues. V was clipped by 3 bases and J by 1 base, with 6 bases between them. The germline V gene has CDR1 SEHNR and CDR2 FQNEAQ (reference sequence). Here the CDR3 DNA reads TGTGCCAGCAGCTTGTCACGGAACACTGAAGCTTTCTTT. Protein: CASSLSRNTEAFF.

The chain links TRBV2 to TRBJ2-4; tentatively, D is TRBD2 (5 bases). The CDR3 is 14 residues long. CDR1 is SNHLY, CDR2 FYNNEI, per germline. Trimming stripped 7 bases from V and 2 bases from J, with 12 bases between. CDR3 region: CASILRESKNIQYF. The CDR3 DNA reads as TGTGCCAGCATTTTGAGGGAATCCAAAAACATTCAGTACTTC.

This clonotype was seen many times. V and J are TRBV11-3 and TRBJ2-1; 8 bases map to TRBD1. The CDR3 totals 14 residues. From germline, CDR1 is SGHNT and CDR2 YENEEA. Trimming removed 4 bases from V and 8 bases from J; junction bases left unmatched: 7. The CDR3 protein is CASSSGQGRDEQFF. CDR3 nucleotides: TGTGCCAGCAGCTCCGGACAGGGAAGGGATGAGCAGTTCTTC.